This T cell receptor beta chain was identified in a study of radiotherapy plus CTLA-4 blockade in lung cancer. Trimming at V came to 4 bases and at J to 6 bases, leaving 5 bases not matched to a gene. CDR3 length: 16 residues. CDR1 SGHKS and CDR2 YYEKEE come from the germline V gene (reference sequence). This clone was seen more than once but under ten times. What it binds is not known. Assay used: immunoSEQ multiplex PCR; TCRdb lists only in-frame clones, some missing. The sample lists tens of thousands of clones, 83% occurring once. Broader study findings: Among reported predictors of response, early blood T cell clone dynamics with interferon-beta performed best.

The source material was peripheral blood, sampled from a patient treated with radiotherapy plus ipilimumab. V gene TRBV5-5 combines with J gene TRBJ2-2; 14 nucleotides align to TRBD2. The source of this sequence is a human donor with non-small cell lung cancer who had stable disease on radiotherapy plus ipilimumab. Here the CDR3 reads CASSVTSGRAAGELFF. The CDR3 nucleotides read TGTGCCAGCAGCGTGACTAGCGGGAGGGCCGCCGGGGAGCTGTTTTTT.